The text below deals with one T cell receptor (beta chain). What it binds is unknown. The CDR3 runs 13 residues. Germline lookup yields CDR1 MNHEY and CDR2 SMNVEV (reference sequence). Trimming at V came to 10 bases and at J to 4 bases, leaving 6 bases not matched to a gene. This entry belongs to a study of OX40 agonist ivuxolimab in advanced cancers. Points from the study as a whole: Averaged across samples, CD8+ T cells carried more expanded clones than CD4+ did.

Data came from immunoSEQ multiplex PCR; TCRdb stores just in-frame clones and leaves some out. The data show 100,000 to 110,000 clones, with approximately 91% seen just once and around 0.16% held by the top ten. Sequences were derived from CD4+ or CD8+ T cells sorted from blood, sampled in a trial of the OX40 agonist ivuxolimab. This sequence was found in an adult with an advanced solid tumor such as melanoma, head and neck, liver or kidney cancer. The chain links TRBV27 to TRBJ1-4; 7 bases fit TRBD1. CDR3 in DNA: TGTGCCACCGCGGACAGGTTTAATGAAAAACTGTTTTTT. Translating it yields CATADRFNEKLFF.